Below, 2 T cell receptor beta chains from the same sample are listed, as sequenced in a study of T cell repertoires in cytomegalovirus infection. These receptors have no known antigen. MiXCR, applied by TCRdb to the reads, yields one record per CDR3 protein. The data hold about 34,000 distinct CDR3 sequences, with roughly half observed a single time. The sequencing used CD8+ T cells from cultured PBMCs, collected from culture after CMV antigen stimulation. These receptors were collected from a human donor in good health (CMV status not recorded). Some clones in this sample may be carry-over from other donors' samples.

This clonotype was observed at least ten times. The genes are TRBV7-9 and TRBJ2-5; D possibly uses TRBD1 or TRBD2 (6 bases each). The V gene lost 5 bases and the J gene lost 2 bases, with 24 bases spanning the gap. Germline V gives CDR1 SEHNR, CDR2 FQNEAQ (reference sequence). The CDR3 extends over 18 amino acids. CDR3 amino acids: CASSPLGGTFVEQETQYF. CDR3 nucleotides: TGTGCCAGCAGCCCGTTAGGGGGGACCTTCGTCGAACAAGAGACCCAGTACTTC.

This clonotype was observed a few times. The chain recombines TRBV7-4 with TRBJ2-2; 9 bases match TRBD1. V lost 7 bases and J lost 2; bases outside the gene matches: 8. The CDR3 covers 16 residues. The germline gives CDR1 SGHVT, CDR2 SQSDAQ. CDR3 nucleotide sequence: TGTGCCAGCATCCCCGGGGACAGGGTAAACACCGGGGAGCTGTTTTTT. Protein: CASIPGDRVNTGELFF.